This T cell receptor beta chain was sequenced in a study of CD8 T cells in Susac syndrome. Study-wide findings and caveats: The TCR sequencing and HLA analysis in the study involved a relatively small number of individuals, as the study acknowledged.

Healthy donors served as the controls. They were matched for age and sex. FACS was used to enrich TEMRA cells, whereas the CD8+ and CD4+ T cells were obtained by negative isolation. Turning to this clonotype: The antigen is not known.

cDNA came from roughly 0.53 to 1 ug RNA primed by random hexamers. immunoSEQ multiplex PCR amplified TCR beta CDR3 across 54 Vbeta, 13 Jbeta. TCRdb reprocessed the immunoSEQ multiplex PCR reads with MiXCR, giving one entry per CDR3 protein. Here the sample spans 130,000 to 150,000 distinct CDR3 sequences, 94% being singletons. The germline V gene encodes CDR1 SGHDT and CDR2 YYEEEE. J gave up 5 bases and V 5 bases, and 9 bases lay outside the gene matches. The CDR3 length is 15 residues. The TCR originated in a human donor in good health. The chain combines TRBV5-6 with TRBJ2-7; 11 nucleotides agree with TRBD2. Sequencing was done on a sample of CD4+ T cells from PBMCs. CDR3 nucleotide sequence: TGTGCCAGCAGTGATAGCGGGAGGGCCGTCCACGAGCAGTACTTC. Translated, it gives CASSDSGRAVHEQYF.